The rows below give T cell receptor beta chains drawn from one sample of a study of human T cells and chemical hapten exposure. MiXCR, applied by TCRdb to the RACE reads, yields one record per CDR3 protein. This sample yields about 100,000 distinct CDR3 sequences, of which about an eighth are seen a single time; 2.5% to 4% belongs to the top ten. Sequenced material: whole blood, taken in connection with sensitization to the hapten diphenylcyclopropenone (DPC). These receptors all come from a woman aged 40-49 years with alopecia areata. Some clones in this sample may be carry-over from other donors' samples. The CDR3 runs from the conserved cysteine through the conserved F or W.

v_gene	CDR3aa
TRBV19	CASGFAGTSGGWSETQYF
TRBV9	CASSVGQQETQYF
TRBV28	CASSFGTTRGNEQFF
TRBV28	CASRQTANYGYTF
TRBV7-2	CASSPSLVDRYTF
TRBV7-7	CASSLDRGRGTQYF
TRBV12-3/TRBV12-4	CASSGPTVFLAGGQATQYF
TRBV14	CASSQPDSGSTDTQYF
TRBV11-2	CASSLGSLWTGNTEAFF
TRBV9	CASSEGLGSYNEQFF
TRBV27	CATRAYNSPLHF
TRBV27	CASTVGLGQPQHF
TRBV5-1	CASRLDGGYEQYF
TRBV19	CASSIIGAGETQYF
TRBV19	CASSTPSTDTQYF
TRBV19	CASSISYNEQFF
TRBV7-2	CASSLDDQPQHF
TRBV28	CAGSEGGFSNQPQHF
TRBV19	CASTILNRGSPERYGYTF
TRBV3-1	CASSQIGDRVPSGANVLTF
TRBV2	CPIREGETEAFF
TRBV6-1	CASSLRPQPYEQYF
TRBV7-7	CAISLGANVLTF
TRBV7-6	CASRSGQGDLGEQYF
TRBV7-2	CASSQTAHTDTQYF
TRBV28	CASSLISRVDTQYF
TRBV19	CASSILLEQTLLHF
TRBV7-2	CASSTTGAGEQFF
TRBV6-6	CASSQLRGVGETQYF
TRBV4-3	CASSQDLARKQYF
TRBV15	CATSRVGGSSYNSPLRF
TRBV29-1	CSLGQDYGYTF
TRBV11-3	CASSLTSDRTNEQFF
TRBV20-1	CSAGNRDNLPTDTQYF
TRBV5-1	CASRRDGYPNSPLHF
TRBV13	CASSLVLRPEQFF
TRBV6-5	CASSLRTSGGANEQFF
TRBV5-5	CASSPEEVRVKQFF
TRBV7-3	CASSLTAVAGNNEQFF
TRBV11-2	CASSSRGGLNTEAFF
TRBV12-3/TRBV12-4	CASSQTGEGEAFF
TRBV6-2/TRBV6-3	CASSYSGDPNYGYTF
TRBV4-1	CASSQERTASSYEQYF
TRBV25-1	CASGRQGSSYEQYF
TRBV19	CASSIAPSGNSYNEQFF
TRBV29-1	CSVEGDLAGVRDF
TRBV27	CVSSPGTAQRTQYF
TRBV20-1	CSAPKAQDANEQFF
TRBV5-4	CASSRDRRWETQYF
TRBV28	CASSPRTMASGAEQYF
TRBV19	CASKEGFANTGELFF
TRBV12-3/TRBV12-4	CASSGTENTEAFF
TRBV6-1	CASSVQGVGTEAFF